This T cell receptor beta chain was identified during a study of blood T cells in healthy people across ages. For the second PCR, which ran for roughly 6 to 11 cycles, a sample-barcoded 5' primer and a J-beta primer mix were used. TCRdb re-called the 5' RACE reads with MiXCR, one entry per CDR3 protein. The data contain approximately 800,000 distinct CDR3 sequences, roughly 50% of them singletons. The CDR3 length is 18 residues. V lost 3 bases and J lost 0, with 17 bases in between. Germline V CDR1 and CDR2: MGHRA, YSYEKL. Each donor supplied about 9.6 milliliters of peripheral blood. The chain uses TRBV4-1 and TRBJ1-4; D gene unclear. This receptor was taken from a man aged 80 or over in good health. Input material: blood. CDR3 in DNA: TGCGCCAGCAGCCAGGCTCCGGGAGGAGCTGCAACTAATGAAAAACTGTTTTTT. Its translation is CASSQAPGGAATNEKLFF.